This T cell receptor beta chain was recovered during a study of human T cells and chemical hapten exposure. In its sample, this clonotype was seen many times. The germline V gene has CDR1 SSHAT and CDR2 FNYEAQ (reference sequence). V was pared by 5 bases and J by 4 bases, with 17 bases between. The CDR3 runs 15 residues. TCRdb itself ran the RACE reads through MiXCR, one entry per CDR3 protein. The repertoire holds about 380,000 distinct CDR3 sequences, 4.8% seen once, with 2% to 2.5% in the top ten. Time point described: patch test 1, 2 weeks after DPC sensitization. Treatment reported: therapeutic diphenylcyclopropenone sensitization with weekly scalp DPC.

The sample in question was whole blood, obtained in connection with sensitization to the hapten diphenylcyclopropenone (DPC). The receptor was derived from a woman aged 45-65 years with alopecia areata. Some clones in this sample may be carry-over from other donors' samples. This sequence joins TRBV7-7 and TRBJ1-1; D not certain. CDR3 DNA: TGTGCCAGCAGCCCCTATCACGACGTAGGCACTGAAGCTTTCTTT. Its translation is CASSPYHDVGTEAFF.